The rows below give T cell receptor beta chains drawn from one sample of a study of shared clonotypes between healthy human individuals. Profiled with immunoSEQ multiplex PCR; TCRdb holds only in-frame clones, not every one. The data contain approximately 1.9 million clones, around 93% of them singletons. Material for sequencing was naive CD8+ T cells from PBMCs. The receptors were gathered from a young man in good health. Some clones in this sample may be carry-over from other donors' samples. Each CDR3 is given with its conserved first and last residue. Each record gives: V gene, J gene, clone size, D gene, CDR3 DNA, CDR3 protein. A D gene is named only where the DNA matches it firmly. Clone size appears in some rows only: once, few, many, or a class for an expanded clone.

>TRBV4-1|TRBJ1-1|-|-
TGCGCCAGCTCCCGTGTCGGGCTTCCTGAAGCTTTCTTT
CASSRVGLPEAFF
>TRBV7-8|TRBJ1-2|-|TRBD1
TGTGCCAGCAGCCCGTTCGACAGGGCCGAGACTAACTATGGCTACACCTTC
CASSPFDRAETNYGYTF
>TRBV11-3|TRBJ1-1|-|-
TGTGCCAGCAGTTTCCACGGGGACACTGAAGCTTTCTTT
CASSFHGDTEAFF
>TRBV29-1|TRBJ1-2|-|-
TGCAGCGTTGAAGATCTTGACAGGCCTTCCTATGGCTACACCTTC
CSVEDLDRPSYGYTF
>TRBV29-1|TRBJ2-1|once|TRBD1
TGCAGCACAGGGGGCAATGAGCAGTTCTTC
CSTGGNEQFF
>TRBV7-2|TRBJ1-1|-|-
TGTGCCAGCAGCCGGACCCCGAACACTGAAGCTTTCTTT
CASSRTPNTEAFF
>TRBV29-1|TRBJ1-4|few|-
TGCAGCGTTGACGGGGGCGAAGGTGAAAAACTGTTTTTT
CSVDGGEGEKLFF
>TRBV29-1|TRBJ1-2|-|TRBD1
TGCAGCGTTGACGGACAGGGCAATGGCTACACCTTC
CSVDGQGNGYTF
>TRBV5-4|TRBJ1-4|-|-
TGTGCCAGCAGCTTTTCGATAGAGGATGAAAAACTGTTTTTT
CASSFSIEDEKLFF
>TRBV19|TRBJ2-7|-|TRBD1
TGTGCCACCCGACAGGGGGCCTACGAGCAGTACTTC
CATRQGAYEQYF
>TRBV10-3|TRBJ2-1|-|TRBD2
TGTGCCATCAGTGAGTCCCTAGCGGGAGGCTACAATGAGCAGTTCTTC
CAISESLAGGYNEQFF
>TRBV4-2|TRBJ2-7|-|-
TGTGCCAGCAGCCACGCCGACAGCTACGAGCAGTACTTC
CASSHADSYEQYF
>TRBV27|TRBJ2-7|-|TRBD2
TGTGCCAGCAGTTTAATTAGTCCTAGCGGGGAGAACTTAGCCTACGAGCAGTACTTC
CASSLISPSGENLAYEQYF
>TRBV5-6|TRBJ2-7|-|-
TGTGCCAGCAGCTGGGGAGGCGATTACGAGCAGTACTTC
CASSWGGDYEQYF
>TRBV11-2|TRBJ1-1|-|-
TGTGCCAGCAGCTTATTCGTCGGCGACACTGAAGCTTTCTTT
CASSLFVGDTEAFF
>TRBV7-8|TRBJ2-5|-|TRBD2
TGTGCCAGCAGCTTGCTAGCGGGAGGAGAGACCCAGTACTTC
CASSLLAGGETQYF
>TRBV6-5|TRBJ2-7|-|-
TGTGCCAGCAGTTATTCAGGGCCCTACGAGCAGTACTTC
CASSYSGPYEQYF
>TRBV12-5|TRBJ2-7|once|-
TGTGCTAGTGGTTTGGTAGGGGGGTACGAGCAGTACTTC
CASGLVGGYEQYF
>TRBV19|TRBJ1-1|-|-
TGTGCCAGTACTCCAAAGGGGGGGGCGGACACTGAAGCTTTCTTT
CASTPKGGADTEAFF
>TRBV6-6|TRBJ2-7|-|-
TGTGCCAGCAGTCAAACCGCCACCGTATGGTACGAGCAGTACTTC
CASSQTATVWYEQYF
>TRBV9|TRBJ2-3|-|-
TGTGCCAGCAGCGTAGGGGACTCTCACACAGATACGCAGTATTTT
CASSVGDSHTDTQYF
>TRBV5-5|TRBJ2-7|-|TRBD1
TGTGCCAGCAGCTTGGTTCAGGGGGCCTACGAGCAGTACTTC
CASSLVQGAYEQYF